The 30 T cell receptor beta chains reported below all come from one sample, sequenced in a study of regulatory T cells in long-lasting Graves disease. Relying on iRepertoire HTBI primers and Arm-PCR of CDR3 regions, the team built TCR beta libraries. One entry per CDR3 protein results from TCRdb running MiXCR on the multiplex PCR reads. This sample has 250,000 to 300,000 distinct CDR3 sequences; about 20% occur once, and the top ten carry 12% to 15%. Time point denoted: newly diagnosed GD, antithyroid drugs for less than 3 months. RNA from PBMCs was the source of the TCR library. This sample was shared with a second study, whose subject was T cells in Graves' hyperthyroidism and ophthalmopathy.

The sequenced sample was peripheral blood mononuclear cells (PBMCs), obtained at new diagnosis, from a patient treated with antithyroid drugs. The receptors stem from a woman between 25 and 40 years old with Graves disease.

The chain combines TRBV12-5 with TRBJ2-6, with 7 nucleotides matching TRBD1. From germline, CDR1 is LGHNT and CDR2 FRNRAP. V shed 0 bases, J shed 0 bases, and the junction held 8 bases outside the gene matches. There are 19 residues in the CDR3. The DNA of the CDR3 is TGTGCTAGTGGTTTGGTACTTGGGACAGACAGCTCTGGGGCCAACGTCCTGACTTTC. Protein sequence: CASGLVLGTDSSGANVLTF.

A note on this clonotype: A read error likely explains this, since a far larger clone differs by one base. The rearrangement joins TRBV12-3 or TRBV12-4 to TRBJ2-3; possibly TRBD1 for D (6 bases). The assigned J gene may be wrong: the sequence end matches TRBJ1-1 better. CDR3 length: 17 residues. The CDR3, as DNA: TGTGCCAGCAGTAATAGGACAGTCCTGAAAGCCGGGCGTGAAGCTTTCTTT. It encodes CASSNRTVLKAGREAFF.

This clonotype was counted many times. This chain uses TRBV12-3 or TRBV12-4 with TRBJ2-1; no clear D gene. CDR3 length: 15 residues. Trimming stripped 10 bases from V and 1 base from J, with 17 bases between. The chain's CDR3 is CATRGSSGSYNEQFF. CDR3 sequence (DNA): TGTGCCACCCGAGGAAGCTCCGGGTCCTACAATGAGCAGTTCTTC.

This clonotype was seen repeatedly, ten times or more. This chain links TRBV3-1 with TRBJ1-1; no clear D. This CDR3 comprises 12 residues. Germline V gene data show CDR1 as LGHDT and CDR2 as YNNKEL (reference sequence). V lost 3 bases to trimming and J lost 5 bases, with 7 bases between them. The CDR3 coding sequence is TGTGCCAGCAGCCAGGCCCGAACTGAAGCTTTCTTT. Translation: CASSQARTEAFF.

Many counts were recorded for this clonotype. V gene TRBV3-1 combines with J gene TRBJ1-2; D is perhaps TRBD1 (5 bases). Trimming shortened V by 2 bases and J by 4 bases, and 14 bases separated the two germline ends. The CDR3 is 15 residues long. CDR1 LGHDT and CDR2 YNNKEL come from the germline V gene (reference sequence). The CDR3, as DNA: TGTGCCAGCAGCCAATATCGCGACAGCATCTATGGCTACACCTTC. It codes for CASSQYRDSIYGYTF.

This clonotype has just a few counts. The CDR3 ends on some other residue instead of the conserved phenylalanine or tryptophan, so this is likely a read error. V and J are TRBV4-1 and TRBJ2-7; TRBD1 matches at 7 bases. This CDR3 is built from 16 residues. J was trimmed by 0 bases and V by 0 bases; bases with no gene match: 5. Germline V CDR1 and CDR2: MGHRA, YSYEKL. The CDR3 spells CASSQDGTGASYEQYL. The CDR3 bases are TGCGCCAGCAGCCAAGATGGAACAGGGGCCTCCTACGAGCAGTACCTC.

V gene TRBV2 combines with J gene TRBJ2-1, with D perhaps TRBD1 or TRBD2 (5 bases each). With the DNA end fitting TRBJ2-5 better, the J assignment may be wrong. The CDR3 length is 17 residues. The germline V gene has CDR1 SNHLY and CDR2 FYNNEI. This chain's CDR3 is CASSEPREPGAQETQYF. The CDR3 nucleotides read TGTGCCAGCAGTGAACCGCGAGAACCCGGGGCTCAAGAGACCCAGTACTTC.

The V call is TRBV7-9, the J call TRBJ2-5, with 8 bases that match TRBD1. The CDR3 loop spans 16 amino acids. CDR1 and CDR2 (germline): SEHNR, FQNEAQ (reference sequence). J gave up 1 base and V 6 bases, and 10 bases lay outside the gene matches. The CDR3 spells CASSYSRDRTQETQYF. The DNA of the CDR3 is TGTGCCAGCAGTTACTCGAGGGACAGGACCCAAGAGACCCAGTACTTC.

This clonotype was seen repeatedly, ten times or more. This chain joins TRBV2 and TRBJ2-7; D is undetermined. V lost 3 bases and J lost 6, with 15 bases in between. CDR1 is SNHLY, CDR2 FYNNEI, per germline. The CDR3 extends over 14 amino acids. In DNA form, the CDR3 reads TGTGCCAGCAGTGACGGCACCCACGGCCCCGAGCAGTACTTC. Translating it yields CASSDGTHGPEQYF.

In this sample, this clonotype turned up many times. The chain links TRBV29-1 to TRBJ2-7; D may be TRBD2 (5 bases). V lost 4 bases and J 6 bases, leaving 13 bases between the germline ends. Germline V CDR1 and CDR2: SQVTM, ANQGSEA. CDR3 length equals 12 residues. CDR3 in DNA: TGCAGCGTTGGGACTGGTGGGTCCGAGCAGTACTTC. Amino acid sequence: CSVGTGGSEQYF.

The V and J genes are TRBV25-1 and TRBJ1-2; D is uncertain. V lost 7 bases and J lost 3, with 21 bases in between. This CDR3 region has 16 residues. CDR1 is MGHDK and CDR2 is SYGVNS in the germline V gene. For the CDR3, the DNA is TGTGCCAGCACCCCACCAGGAGGTGAAGAGGACTATGGCTACACCTTC. Translation gives CASTPPGGEEDYGYTF.

This clonotype was counted many times. The gene calls are TRBV27 and TRBJ1-3; D is uncertain. Per germline, CDR1 MNHEY and CDR2 SMNVEV (reference sequence). This CDR3 spans 11 amino acids. Trimming took off 7 bases at V and 4 bases at J, with 5 bases between the two ends. In DNA form, the CDR3 reads TGTGCCAGCACTTCAGGAAACACCATATATTTT. It specifies CASTSGNTIYF.

The chain links TRBV12-3 or TRBV12-4 to TRBJ2-3; tentatively, D is TRBD2 (5 bases). The CDR3 has 13 residues. V was trimmed by 6 bases and J by 5 bases, leaving 12 bases between them. The CDR3: CASSPRRVDTQYF. Here the CDR3 DNA reads TGTGCCAGCAGCCCAAGGCGGGTAGATACGCAGTATTTT.

This clonotype has more than one count but fewer than ten. This chain connects TRBV9 to TRBJ1-3, with D possibly matching TRBD1 (6 bases). The CDR3 runs to 15 residues. Germline V lookup: CDR1 SGDLS, CDR2 YYNGEE. V lost 3 bases to trimming and J lost 4 bases, with 14 bases between them. In DNA form, the CDR3 reads TGTGCCAGCAGCGATCAAGGACAGCTAGGAAACACCATATATTTT. Amino acid sequence: CASSDQGQLGNTIYF.

This clonotype was recorded at least ten times. The rearrangement joins TRBV27 to TRBJ2-1, with 7 bases aligning to TRBD1. Per the germline V gene, CDR1 is MNHEY and CDR2 is SMNVEV (reference sequence). CDR3 length equals 13 residues. After removal of 4 bases from V and 6 bases from J, the junction contained 3 bases not matched to a gene. The CDR3 DNA reads as TGTGCCAGCAGTTGGGACAGAGCCAATGAGCAGTTCTTC. This codes for CASSWDRANEQFF.

The sample holds many counts of this clonotype. The V call is TRBV20-1, the J call TRBJ1-6, with D possibly being TRBD1 (5 bases). The CDR3 loop spans 17 amino acids. Germline values: CDR1 DFQATT, CDR2 SNEGSKA (reference sequence). V gave up 0 bases and J gave up 7 bases, with 19 bases separating them. CDR3 nucleotide sequence: TGCAGTGCTAGAGATTGGGGCTTTATAGGTCAAAATTCACCCCTCCACTTT. It specifies CSARDWGFIGQNSPLHF.

This chain links TRBV28 with TRBJ2-7, with 8 bases aligning to TRBD2. The CDR3 has 15 amino acids. V trimming: 9 bases; J trimming: 3 bases; junction bases outside the gene matches: 13. Germline values: CDR1 MDHEN, CDR2 SYDVKM. CDR3 protein: CASLQTLAEIYEQYF. The CDR3 DNA reads as TGTGCCAGTCTCCAGACACTAGCGGAGATCTACGAGCAGTACTTC.

This clonotype was seen repeatedly, ten times or more. The chain carries TRBV6-1 and TRBJ1-1, with no clear D. The V end lost 4 bases, the J end lost 4 bases, and 16 bases lay between the germline ends. Germline V gene lookup returns CDR1 MNHNS and CDR2 SASEGT. CDR3 length: 15 residues. Here the CDR3 DNA reads TGTGCCAGCAGTGCGGGTCCGTGGGGTTTCACTGAAGCTTTCTTT. Translating gives CASSAGPWGFTEAFF.

The sample holds many counts of this clonotype. This sequence joins TRBV7-9 and TRBJ1-2; possibly TRBD1 for D (5 bases). Germline CDR1 reads SEHNR; CDR2 reads FQNEAQ (reference sequence). The CDR3 is 14 amino acids. The V gene lost 1 base and the J gene lost 2 bases, with 8 bases spanning the gap. CDR3 nucleotide sequence: TGTGCCAGCAGCTTAGGCGGGGGGAACTATGGCTACACCTTC. Protein sequence: CASSLGGGNYGYTF.

About this clonotype: A far larger clone is one base from this, pointing to a likely read error. This chain links TRBV2 with TRBJ2-3; 10 bases fit TRBD2. TRBJ2-1 matches the DNA end more closely, so the J call is doubtful. CDR3 length equals 15 residues. Per the germline V gene, CDR1 is SNHLY and CDR2 is FYNNEI. The CDR3 bases are TGTGCCAGCAGGGGGGCAGCGGGGGGGATGGATGAGCAGTTCTTC. Translation gives CASRGAAGGMDEQFF.

This clonotype was detected ten times or more. The chain has TRBV5-1 and TRBJ1-1; D ambiguous. The germline V and J ends were trimmed by 2 bases and 1 base, with 15 bases remaining between them. This CDR3 spans 16 amino acids. CDR1 is SGHRS and CDR2 is YFSETQ in the germline V gene. The CDR3 coding sequence is TGCGCCAGCAGCTTTCGAGGAGGACCCAAGAACACTGAAGCTTTCTTT. Amino acid sequence: CASSFRGGPKNTEAFF.

This clonotype was seen many times. The chain has TRBV9 and TRBJ2-5; 12 nucleotides agree with TRBD2. The CDR3 spans 15 residues. Germline CDR1 and CDR2: SGDLS and YYNGEE. V trimming: 4 bases; J trimming: 4 bases; junction bases outside the gene matches: 5. DNA of the CDR3: TGTGCCAGCAGCCCTGGACTAGCGGGGATAGAGACCCAGTACTTC. As protein: CASSPGLAGIETQYF.

This clonotype was seen at least ten times. This chain uses TRBV6-1 with TRBJ1-1; 8 nucleotides agree with TRBD1. The CDR3 length is 14 residues. Germline assignment: CDR1 MNHNS and CDR2 SASEGT. V lost 7 bases, J lost 2 bases, and 6 bases stayed unmatched. CDR3 coding DNA: TGTGCCAGCATTTGGACAGGGAGAAACACTGAAGCTTTCTTT. Translating it yields CASIWTGRNTEAFF.

The chain is built from TRBV14 and TRBJ1-1; D remains unclear. The CDR3 loop spans 16 amino acids. The V gene lost 1 base and the J gene lost 1 base, with 13 bases spanning the gap. Germline CDR1 SGHDN, CDR2 FVKESK. In DNA form, the CDR3 reads TGTGCCAGCAGCCAAGGGCAAAGACTAAGGAACACTGAAGCTTTCTTT. Translating gives CASSQGQRLRNTEAFF.

This clonotype was observed at least ten times. The V gene is TRBV6-2 or TRBV6-3, the J gene TRBJ2-1, with D tentatively TRBD1 (6 bases). The germline gives CDR1 MNHEY, CDR2 SVGEGT. The length of the CDR3 is 14 residues. V dropped 0 bases and J dropped 6 bases, with 9 bases sitting between them. CDR3 bases: TGTGCCAGCAGTTACTCCCCAGGGGTCAATGAGCAGTTCTTC. This translates into CASSYSPGVNEQFF.

This clonotype came up many times. The rearrangement links TRBV3-1 to TRBJ2-5, with a possible D match to TRBD2 (6 bases). The CDR3 consists of 12 residues. The V end was cut by 3 bases, the J end by 4 bases, with 6 bases between. CDR1 LGHDT and CDR2 YNNKEL come from the germline V gene (reference sequence). CDR3 bases: TGTGCCAGCAGCCACGGGAGAGAGACCCAGTACTTC. Its protein is CASSHGRETQYF.

Many counts were recorded for this clonotype. The V call is TRBV5-1, the J call TRBJ1-1, with D possibly being TRBD1 (6 bases). The germline CDR1 and CDR2 sequences are SGHRS and YFSETQ. Trimming pared 4 bases from V and 5 bases from J, leaving 12 bases between. This CDR3 contains 13 residues. In DNA, the CDR3 is TGCGCCAGCAGCCCTCCAGGGGTTACTGAAGCTTTCTTT. This gives the protein CASSPPGVTEAFF.

This clonotype has just one count. This likely traces to a read error, being one base from a far larger clone. The gene calls are TRBV27 and TRBJ2-7; 12 positions agree with TRBD1. CDR3 length equals 14 residues. CDR1 and CDR2 (germline): MNHEY, SMNVEV (reference sequence). CDR3 bases: TGTGCCAGCAGGACAGGGACAGGGGGCGGAGAGCGGTACTTC. It yields the protein CASRTGTGGGERYF.

This clonotype was counted at least ten times. This sequence joins TRBV9 and TRBJ2-5, with TRBD2 identical over 14 bases. Trimming cost V 4 bases and J 1 base; bases outside gene matches: 6. The V gene's germline CDR1 is SGDLS and CDR2 YYNGEE. The CDR3 length is 17 residues. The CDR3 sequence is CASSPGTSGGLQETQYF. For the CDR3, the DNA is TGTGCCAGCAGCCCGGGGACTAGCGGGGGACTCCAAGAGACCCAGTACTTC.

The chain combines TRBV2 with TRBJ2-3; 9 bases agree with TRBD2. V shed 2 bases and J 5 bases; nucleotides not matched to a gene: 8. From germline, CDR1 is SNHLY and CDR2 FYNNEI. The CDR3 consists of 16 residues. The CDR3: CASSELGGGAQDTQYF. CDR3 DNA sequence: TGTGCCAGCAGTGAATTGGGCGGGGGGGCACAAGATACGCAGTATTTT.